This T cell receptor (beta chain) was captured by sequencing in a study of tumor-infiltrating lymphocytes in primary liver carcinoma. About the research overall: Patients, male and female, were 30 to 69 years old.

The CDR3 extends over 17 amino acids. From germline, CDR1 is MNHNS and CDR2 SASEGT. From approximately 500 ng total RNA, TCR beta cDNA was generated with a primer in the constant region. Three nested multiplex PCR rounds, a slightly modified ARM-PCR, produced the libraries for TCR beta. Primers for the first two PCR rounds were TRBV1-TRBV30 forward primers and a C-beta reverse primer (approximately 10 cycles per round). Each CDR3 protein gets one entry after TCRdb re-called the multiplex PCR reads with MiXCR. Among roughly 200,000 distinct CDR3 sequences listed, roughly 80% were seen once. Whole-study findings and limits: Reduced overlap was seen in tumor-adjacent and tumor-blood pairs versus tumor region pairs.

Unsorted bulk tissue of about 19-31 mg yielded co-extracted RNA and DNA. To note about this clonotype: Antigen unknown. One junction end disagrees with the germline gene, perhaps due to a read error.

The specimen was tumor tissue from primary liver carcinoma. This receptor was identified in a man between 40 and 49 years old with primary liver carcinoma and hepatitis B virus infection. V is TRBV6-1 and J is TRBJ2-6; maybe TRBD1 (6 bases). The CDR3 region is CANSARDTIFGANVLTF. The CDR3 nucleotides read TGTGCCAACAGTGCCCGGGACACAATCTTTGGGGCCAACGTCCTGACTTTC.